Many counts were recorded for the clone carrying this T cell receptor beta chain. The antigen is unknown. These data are taken from a study of molecular identifiers for immune sequencing clone quantification. The authors gated naive CD8 T cells as CD8+CD4-CCR7+CD45RA+ for sorting. General study findings and limits: Researchers reportedly could pick up spiked Jurkat TCR RNA from one cell mixed into over 900,000 naive cells.

V lost 2 bases and J lost 4, with 13 bases in between. Germline V gene lookup returns CDR1 SQVTM and CDR2 ANQGSEA. The CDR3 covers 14 residues. MiXCR, run by TCRdb on the PCR reads, gives a single entry per CDR3 protein. The repertoire holds 490,000 or so distinct CDR3 sequences, with 20% to 25% as singletons. The chain links TRBV29-1 to TRBJ2-3, with D possibly TRBD2 on 6 matching bases. Sequenced: naive CD8+ T cells from blood, with Jurkat cell RNA spiked in. This sample's subset: FACS-sorted CD8+CD4-CCR7+CD45RA+ naive T cells. This clonotype originated in a human donor in good health. Some libraries in this study had Jurkat cell RNA spiked in. The CDR3 DNA is TGCAGCGTTGAATATGGCAGGGAGGCAGATACGCAGTATTTT. It codes for CSVEYGREADTQYF.